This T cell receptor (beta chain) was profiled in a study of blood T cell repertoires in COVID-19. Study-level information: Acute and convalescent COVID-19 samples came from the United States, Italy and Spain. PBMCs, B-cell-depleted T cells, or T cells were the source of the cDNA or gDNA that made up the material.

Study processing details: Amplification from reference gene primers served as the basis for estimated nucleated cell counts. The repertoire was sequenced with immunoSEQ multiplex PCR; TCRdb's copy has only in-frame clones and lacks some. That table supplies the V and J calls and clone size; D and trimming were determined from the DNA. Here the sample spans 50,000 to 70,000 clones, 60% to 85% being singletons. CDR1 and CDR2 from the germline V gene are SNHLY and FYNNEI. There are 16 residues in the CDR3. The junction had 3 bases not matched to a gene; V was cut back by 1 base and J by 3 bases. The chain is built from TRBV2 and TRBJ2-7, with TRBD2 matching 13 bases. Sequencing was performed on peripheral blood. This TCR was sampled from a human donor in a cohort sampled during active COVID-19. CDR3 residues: CASSEGLAGGGYEQYF. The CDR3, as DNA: TGTGCCAGCAGTGAAGGACTAGCGGGAGGAGGCTACGAGCAGTACTTC.